These 19 T cell receptor beta chains were sequenced from one sample in a study of metastatic and nonmetastatic thyroid tumors. MiXCR re-clonotyped the PCR reads for TCRdb. The sample comprises about 32,000 clones, about 30% of which are singletons, and 15% to 20% rests with the top ten. All patients were treatment-naive before thyroid surgery. Material: tumor tissue. These TCRs come from a female donor with papillary thyroid cancer or a benign thyroid nodule (not recorded which). Some clones in this sample may be carry-over from other donors' samples.

This clone showed up just once. This CDR3 reads CASSSRSGHEQYF. The CDR3 DNA reads TGCGCCAGCAGCTCCCGTAGCGGCCACGAGCAGTACTTC. This chain uses TRBV5-1 with TRBJ2-7, with D tentatively TRBD2 (6 bases). CDR1 and CDR2 (germline): SGHRS, YFSETQ. The CDR3 extends over 13 amino acids. With 3 bases removed from V and 5 bases from J, the gap between germline ends came to 12 bases.

This clone showed up just a few times. The chain employs TRBV10-1 and TRBJ2-7; 7 bases align to TRBD2. The last part of the DNA fits TRBJ2-5 better; the J call may be wrong. The CDR3 covers 13 residues. Germline CDR1 WNHNN, CDR2 SYGVQD (reference sequence). The DNA for the CDR3 is TGCGCCAGCAGTCGAATAGCGGGAGAGACCCAGTACTTC. It is translated as CASSRIAGETQYF.

The chain joins TRBV11-2 to TRBJ2-5, with TRBD1 as a possible D gene (6 bases). The CDR3 runs 14 residues. Per germline, CDR1 SGHAT and CDR2 FQNNGV. V lost 2 bases, J lost 4 bases, and 11 bases lay in between. Written as DNA, the CDR3 is TGTGCCAGCAGCTTAACAGGGCTGATAGAGACCCAGTACTTC. Translated: CASSLTGLIETQYF.

The rearrangement links TRBV11-2 to TRBJ1-2; D remains unclear. CDR3 length equals 11 residues. Between the trimmed V and J ends, which lost 4 bases and 4 bases, there was a span of 4 bases. CDR1 and CDR2 (germline): SGHAT, FQNNGV. The chain's CDR3 is CASSSFYGYTF. CDR3 bases: TGTGCCAGCAGCTCCTTCTATGGCTACACCTTC. The full variable domain, its missing parts supplied by reference TRBV11-2 and TRBJ1-2, is EAGVAQSPRYKIIEKRQSVAFWCNPISGHATLYWYQQILGQGPKLLIQFQNNGVVDDSQLPKDRFSAERLKGVDSTLKIQPAKLEDSAVYLCASSSFYGYTFGSGTRLTVV.

The chain couples TRBV7-9 to TRBJ1-2; perhaps TRBD1 as D (5 bases). CDR1 SEHNR and CDR2 FQNEAQ come from the germline V gene (reference sequence). CDR3 length equals 13 residues. Trimming stripped 6 bases from V and 6 bases from J, with 14 bases between. The CDR3 spells CASRDTGPNGYTF. The CDR3 nucleotides read TGTGCCAGCAGGGATACAGGTCCCAATGGCTACACCTTC.

Remarks on this clone: In the same sample, other DNA sequences code for this CDR3. The V gene is TRBV6-1, the J gene TRBJ1-5; D might be TRBD1 (5 bases). This CDR3 comprises 15 residues. The V and J ends lost 1 base and 7 bases respectively, with 14 bases between them. Per the germline V gene, CDR1 is MNHNS and CDR2 is SASEGT. In DNA form, the CDR3 reads TGTGCCAGCAGTGAAGTAGGGACGGGCGGACAGCCCCAGCATTTT. Residues: CASSEVGTGGQPQHF.

The J gene is TRBJ2-6, the V gene TRBV5-1; a possible D gene is TRBD2 (6 bases). Germline V lookup: CDR1 SGHRS, CDR2 YFSETQ. The CDR3 is 15 residues long. Trimming left V 5 bases short and J 0 bases short, with 9 bases between. CDR3 in amino acids: CASRRDGSGANVLTF. In DNA form, the CDR3 reads TGCGCCAGCAGGCGGGACGGCTCTGGGGCCAACGTCCTGACTTTC.

The chain combines TRBV3-1 with TRBJ1-1; D perhaps matches TRBD1 (6 bases). CDR1 and CDR2 (germline): LGHDT, YNNKEL (reference sequence). Trimming pared 4 bases from V and 5 bases from J, leaving 14 bases between. The CDR3 consists of 14 residues. CDR3: CASSREYRETEAFF. The CDR3 DNA follows: TGTGCCAGCAGCCGAGAATACAGGGAGACTGAAGCTTTCTTT.

The chain is built from TRBV28 and TRBJ2-2, with 15 bases aligning to TRBD2. The germline V gene has CDR1 MDHEN and CDR2 SYDVKM. This CDR3 has 16 residues. V lost 4 bases to trimming and J lost 7 bases; unmatched junction nucleotides: 4. In DNA form, the CDR3 reads TGTGCCAGCAGTTCCGGACTAGCGGGAGGGGGCGGGGAGCTGTTTTTT. It codes for CASSSGLAGGGGELFF.

The CDR3 nucleotides read TGCAGTGCTACGCTCCTGGTGCAGTCCCAAAGCACAGACACGCAGTACTTC. Amino acid sequence: CSATLLVQSQSTDTQYF. The chain uses TRBV20-1 and TRBJ2-7; D is unresolved. The CDR3 is 17 residues long. CDR1 is DFQATT, CDR2 SNEGSKA, per germline (reference sequence). V was shortened by 4 bases and J by 9 bases, with 31 bases between the two germline ends.

The chain couples TRBV15 to TRBJ2-2; D gene unclear. V shed 0 bases and J shed 8 bases, with 16 bases lying between them. CDR1 is LNHNV and CDR2 is YYDKDF in the germline V gene (reference sequence). There are 16 residues in the CDR3. In DNA, the CDR3 is TGTGCCACCAGCAGAGAGCGGCTAGACGTTGGAGGGGAGCTGTTTTTT. Its protein is CATSRERLDVGGELFF.

The chain couples TRBV10-3 to TRBJ1-2, with D uncertain. Germline V CDR1 and CDR2: ENHRY, SYGVKD. Trimming removed 3 bases at V and 0 bases at J, with 14 bases between. The CDR3 has 16 amino acids. CDR3: CAISEIPRRTNYGYTF. In nucleotides, the CDR3 is TGTGCCATCAGTGAAATTCCTAGACGGACTAACTATGGCTACACCTTC.

This clone was observed a handful of times. The chain uses TRBV6-2 or TRBV6-3 and TRBJ2-1; 14 bases map to TRBD2. Germline CDR1 is MNHEY and CDR2 is SVGEGT. This CDR3 has 16 amino acids. The V gene end was trimmed by 2 bases and the J gene end by 8 bases; junction bases not matched to a gene: 5. CDR3 in DNA: TGTGCCAGCAGTTACGGGACTAGCGGGAGTGGTTATGAGCAGTTCTTC. It encodes CASSYGTSGSGYEQFF.

The rearrangement links TRBV4-2 to TRBJ2-7; the D gene is possibly TRBD1 (6 bases). CDR1 is LGHNA and CDR2 is YNFKEQ in the germline V gene. This CDR3 has 16 amino acids. The V end was cut by 0 bases, the J end by 1 base, with 13 bases between. The CDR3 region has the DNA TGTGCCAGCAGCCAAGATCGTGGGCAGGGGTCCTACGAGCAGTACTTC. It yields the protein CASSQDRGQGSYEQYF.

This rearrangement joins TRBV11-1 to TRBJ2-5; weak D call: TRBD1 (5 bases). The CDR3 is made up of 17 amino acids. Germline V gene lookup returns CDR1 SGHAT and CDR2 FQDESV (reference sequence). V was pared by 0 bases and J by 5 bases, with 19 bases between. CDR3 sequence: CASSLALETAARETQYF. CDR3 DNA sequence: TGTGCCAGCAGCTTAGCGCTGGAGACAGCTGCAAGGGAGACCCAGTACTTC.

Only a few counts were recorded for this clone. The rearrangement links TRBV2 to TRBJ2-6; no firm D call. Germline V gene data show CDR1 as SNHLY and CDR2 as FYNNEI. V lost 1 base and J lost 0, with 4 bases in between. CDR3 length equals 15 residues. CDR3: CASSEVVSGANVLTF. Here the CDR3 DNA reads TGTGCCAGCAGTGAAGTCGTCTCTGGGGCCAACGTCCTGACTTTC. Using reference TRBV2 and TRBJ2-6 for the parts outside the CDR3, the full variable domain is EPEVTQTPSHQVTQMGQEVILRCVPISNHLYFYWYRQILGQKVEFLVSFYNNEISEKSEIFDDQFSVERPDGSNFTLKIRSTKLEDSAMYFCASSEVVSGANVLTFGAGSRLTVL.

The chain links TRBV11-3 to TRBJ2-1; no clear D gene. This CDR3 region has 12 residues. The ends were cut back, 3 bases at V and 5 bases at J, with 5 bases in the middle. Germline V gene sequence: CDR1 SGHNT, CDR2 YENEEA. The CDR3 here is CASSFDNNEQFF. DNA for the CDR3: TGTGCCAGCAGCTTTGATAACAATGAGCAGTTCTTC.

Only a few counts were recorded for this clone. V and J are TRBV10-3 and TRBJ1-1, with TRBD1 matching 9 bases. Trimming cost V 10 bases and J 1 base; bases outside gene matches: 13. The CDR3 has 16 amino acids. Germline V gene lookup returns CDR1 ENHRY and CDR2 SYGVKD. This chain's CDR3 is CATRRPSGQGNTEAFF. In DNA, the CDR3 is TGTGCCACTAGAAGGCCCTCGGGACAGGGGAACACTGAAGCTTTCTTT.

The chain combines TRBV20-1 with TRBJ2-3; 8 bases are shared with TRBD1. This CDR3 has 15 amino acids. J gave up 0 bases and V 5 bases, and 7 bases lay outside the gene matches. Germline V gene lookup returns CDR1 DFQATT and CDR2 SNEGSKA (reference sequence). Written as DNA, the CDR3 is TGCAGTGCTTCCAGGGGGCGGCGAAGCACAGATACGCAGTATTTT. It is translated as CSASRGRRSTDTQYF.